Listed below are T cell receptor beta chains from one sample, sequenced in a study of CD8 T cells in ankylosing spondylitis. TCRdb processed the 5' RACE reads anew with MiXCR; each CDR3 protein has one entry. Of fewer than 400,000 distinct CDR3 sequences listed, around 7.6% were seen once; the top ten hold roughly 15%. Material: blood, either unsorted or a sorted T cell fraction (not recorded which). Receptor source: a male donor with ankylosing spondylitis. Both conserved end residues are part of each CDR3. The D gene is left open where the match is weak. Size is omitted from some rows. Given values are once, few, many or a class for expanded clones.

NA	TRBV20-1	TRBJ2-3	TRBD2	TGCAGTGCTAGTGCTAGCGGGAGCGGGGCAGATACGCAGTATTTT	CSASASGSGADTQYF
few	TRBV6-2/TRBV6-3	TRBJ2-7	TRBD1	TGTGCCAGCACCCGACAGGGGGCCGCCTACGAGCAGTACTTC	CASTRQGAAYEQYF
NA	TRBV5-1	TRBJ2-3	TRBD1	TGCGCCAGCAGCTTGACCGGGACAGACAGCACAGATACGCAGTATTTT	CASSLTGTDSTDTQYF
many	TRBV29-1	TRBJ2-7	NA	TGCAGCGTTGAAATTCCCGGGCGGGGAGCTCGCCAGTACTTC	CSVEIPGRGARQYF
NA	TRBV16	TRBJ1-6	NA	TGTGCCAGCAGCCAATCGCTGGCAGCCGCCCGGCATAATTCACCCCTCCACTTT	CASSQSLAAARHNSPLHF
many	TRBV12-3/TRBV12-4	TRBJ2-1	TRBD2	TGTGCCAGCAGCCTAGCGGGAGGGAGGAATGAGCAGTTCTTC	CASSLAGGRNEQFF
few	TRBV3-1	TRBJ2-7	TRBD1	TGTGCCAGCAGCCAAGGGTCGCCGGAGACAGGGCGGGAGCAGTACTTC	CASSQGSPETGREQYF
NA	TRBV7-8	TRBJ1-3	NA	TGTGCCAGCAGCTTTACGATCGGGAGCTCTGGAAACACCATATATTTT	CASSFTIGSSGNTIYF
many	TRBV28	TRBJ2-5	NA	TGTGCCAGCAGTTTTCAGAGGGAGACCCAGTACTTC	CASSFQRETQYF
few	TRBV6-6	TRBJ2-7	NA	TGTGCCAGCAGTCCCTCCGGCTGGTACGAGCAGTACTTC	CASSPSGWYEQYF
few	TRBV7-6	TRBJ2-3	TRBD2	TGTGCCAGCAGCTTTGGACTAGTCACAGATACGCAGTATTTT	CASSFGLVTDTQYF
few	TRBV15	TRBJ1-6	NA	TGTGCCACCAGCAGAGATCGAGGGGACAATTCACCCCTCCACTTT	CATSRDRGDNSPLHF
once	TRBV7-3	TRBJ2-5	TRBD2	TGTGCCAGCAGCTTAACTCGGACTAGCGGCAAAGAGACCCAGTACTTC	CASSLTRTSGKETQYF
many	TRBV30	TRBJ2-1	TRBD2	TGTGCCTGGACAAGGGGACTAGCGGGAGGGAAGCAGTTCTTC	CAWTRGLAGGKQFF
NA	TRBV11-2	TRBJ1-1	NA	TGTGCCAGCAGCTTACTCACCGGATCGAACACTGAAGCTTTCTTT	CASSLLTGSNTEAFF
NA	TRBV19	TRBJ2-7	NA	TGTGCCAGTAGTCTTACAGGGACGGGCCCCTCCTACGAGCAGTACTTC	CASSLTGTGPSYEQYF
NA	TRBV27	TRBJ1-2	NA	TGTGCCAGCAGTAAGCAGCCAGGATATGGCTACACCTTC	CASSKQPGYGYTF
NA	TRBV5-1	TRBJ1-1	NA	TGCGCCAGCAGCTTGGTAGGGGGAGTGGGCACTGAAGCTTTCTTT	CASSLVGGVGTEAFF
few	TRBV7-2	TRBJ2-1	TRBD2	TGTGCCAGCAGCTCTCTAGCGGTTGACTCCTACAATGAGCAGTTCTTC	CASSSLAVDSYNEQFF
few	TRBV29-1	TRBJ2-7	NA	TGCAGCGTTGAAAAGTCTGGAATCGAGCAGTACTTC	CSVEKSGIEQYF
many	TRBV29-1	TRBJ2-1	TRBD2	TGCAGCGTTTTGGGGGGGAATAATGAGCAGTTCTTC	CSVLGGNNEQFF
few	TRBV5-1	TRBJ2-1	TRBD2	TGCGCCAGCAGCTTCCGGACTAGCGGGAGGGCCAATGAGCAGTTCTTC	CASSFRTSGRANEQFF
NA	TRBV19	TRBJ2-7	NA	TGTGCCAGTAGGGGGACTCCATCTACCTACGAGCAGTACTTC	CASRGTPSTYEQYF
many	TRBV28	TRBJ2-3	TRBD2	TGTGCCAGCAGCTTACAAATAGGACTAGCCACAGATACGCAGTATTTT	CASSLQIGLATDTQYF
NA	TRBV2	TRBJ2-1	NA	TGTGCCAGCAGTGAAGCTAGCGCACTATACAATGAGCAGTTCTTC	CASSEASALYNEQFF
many	TRBV5-1	TRBJ1-1	NA	TGCGCCAGCAGCTTGGCAGGAGACACTGAAGCTTTCTTT	CASSLAGDTEAFF
few	TRBV18	TRBJ1-4	TRBD1	TGTGCCAGCTCACCACCGGGACAGCCAAATAATGAAAAACTGTTTTTT	CASSPPGQPNNEKLFF
many	TRBV7-9	TRBJ2-2	TRBD2	TGTGCCAGCGGTAGCGGGCTGGACACCGGGGAGCTGTTTTTT	CASGSGLDTGELFF
few	TRBV14	TRBJ2-7	TRBD1	TGTGCCAGCAGCCAAGATCGGACAGGCAAAAGCTCCTACGAGCAGTACTTC	CASSQDRTGKSSYEQYF
many	TRBV6-2/TRBV6-3	TRBJ2-1	TRBD2	TGTGCCAGCACCTGGGGGGGGGGCAATGAGCAGTTCTTC	CASTWGGGNEQFF
NA	TRBV3-1	TRBJ1-1	TRBD1	TGTGCCAGCAGCCAAGAACAGGGGGCGAACACTGAAGCTTTCTTT	CASSQEQGANTEAFF
few	TRBV5-1	TRBJ2-1	NA	TGCGCCAGCAGCTTGGCAGCCGGCAGGGGTGACAATGAGCAGTTCTTC	CASSLAAGRGDNEQFF
many	TRBV6-5	TRBJ2-1	TRBD1	TGTGCCAGCAGTTACGACAGGGGGATGGGGAATGAGCAGTTCTTC	CASSYDRGMGNEQFF
few	TRBV4-2	TRBJ2-6	NA	TGTGCCAGCAGCCGAGAATCTGGGGCCAACGTCCTGACTTTC	CASSRESGANVLTF
NA	TRBV28	TRBJ1-2	NA	TGTGCCAGCAGGGTACACACAGCTAACTATGGCTACACCTTC	CASRVHTANYGYTF
NA	TRBV7-6	TRBJ2-7	NA	TGTGCCAGCAGCTTAGCACCGCCCGGGACTCTGAGGTACGAGCAGTACTTC	CASSLAPPGTLRYEQYF
NA	TRBV4-3	TRBJ2-7	TRBD2	TGCGCCAGCAGCCAAGACCTCCGGACTAGGGAATACGAGCAGTACTTC	CASSQDLRTREYEQYF
many	TRBV2	TRBJ2-2	TRBD1	TGTGCCAGCAGAGTACAGGGGATGGGTCCCGGGGAGCTGTTTTTT	CASRVQGMGPGELFF
NA	TRBV7-6	TRBJ2-3	NA	TGTGCCAGCAGCTGGGTAGAGAATGGGGAGAGGCAAGATACGCAGTATTTT	CASSWVENGERQDTQYF
NA	TRBV6-1	TRBJ1-4	TRBD1	TGTGCCAGCAACCGGGACAGGGATGAAAAACTGTTTTTT	CASNRDRDEKLFF
many	TRBV29-1	TRBJ2-7	TRBD1	TGCAGCGTTGCGCCGGGACAGGGGATGGCCTACGAGCAGTACTTC	CSVAPGQGMAYEQYF
many	TRBV27	TRBJ2-7	TRBD2	TGTGCCAGCAGTAGACTAGCGGGAGAGGACGAGCAGTACTTC	CASSRLAGEDEQYF
NA	TRBV7-3	TRBJ2-4	TRBD2	TGTGCCAGCAGCTCGACTAGCGGATCAAACATTCAGTACTTC	CASSSTSGSNIQYF
many	TRBV3-1	TRBJ2-7	TRBD2	TGTGCCAGCAGCCGACCCGGGACTAGCGGGAGTCCATACGAGCAGTACTTC	CASSRPGTSGSPYEQYF
few	TRBV5-1	TRBJ2-7	TRBD2	TGCGCCAGCAGCCCCCGGGGTGCGGGGGGTTCCTACGAGCAGTACTTC	CASSPRGAGGSYEQYF